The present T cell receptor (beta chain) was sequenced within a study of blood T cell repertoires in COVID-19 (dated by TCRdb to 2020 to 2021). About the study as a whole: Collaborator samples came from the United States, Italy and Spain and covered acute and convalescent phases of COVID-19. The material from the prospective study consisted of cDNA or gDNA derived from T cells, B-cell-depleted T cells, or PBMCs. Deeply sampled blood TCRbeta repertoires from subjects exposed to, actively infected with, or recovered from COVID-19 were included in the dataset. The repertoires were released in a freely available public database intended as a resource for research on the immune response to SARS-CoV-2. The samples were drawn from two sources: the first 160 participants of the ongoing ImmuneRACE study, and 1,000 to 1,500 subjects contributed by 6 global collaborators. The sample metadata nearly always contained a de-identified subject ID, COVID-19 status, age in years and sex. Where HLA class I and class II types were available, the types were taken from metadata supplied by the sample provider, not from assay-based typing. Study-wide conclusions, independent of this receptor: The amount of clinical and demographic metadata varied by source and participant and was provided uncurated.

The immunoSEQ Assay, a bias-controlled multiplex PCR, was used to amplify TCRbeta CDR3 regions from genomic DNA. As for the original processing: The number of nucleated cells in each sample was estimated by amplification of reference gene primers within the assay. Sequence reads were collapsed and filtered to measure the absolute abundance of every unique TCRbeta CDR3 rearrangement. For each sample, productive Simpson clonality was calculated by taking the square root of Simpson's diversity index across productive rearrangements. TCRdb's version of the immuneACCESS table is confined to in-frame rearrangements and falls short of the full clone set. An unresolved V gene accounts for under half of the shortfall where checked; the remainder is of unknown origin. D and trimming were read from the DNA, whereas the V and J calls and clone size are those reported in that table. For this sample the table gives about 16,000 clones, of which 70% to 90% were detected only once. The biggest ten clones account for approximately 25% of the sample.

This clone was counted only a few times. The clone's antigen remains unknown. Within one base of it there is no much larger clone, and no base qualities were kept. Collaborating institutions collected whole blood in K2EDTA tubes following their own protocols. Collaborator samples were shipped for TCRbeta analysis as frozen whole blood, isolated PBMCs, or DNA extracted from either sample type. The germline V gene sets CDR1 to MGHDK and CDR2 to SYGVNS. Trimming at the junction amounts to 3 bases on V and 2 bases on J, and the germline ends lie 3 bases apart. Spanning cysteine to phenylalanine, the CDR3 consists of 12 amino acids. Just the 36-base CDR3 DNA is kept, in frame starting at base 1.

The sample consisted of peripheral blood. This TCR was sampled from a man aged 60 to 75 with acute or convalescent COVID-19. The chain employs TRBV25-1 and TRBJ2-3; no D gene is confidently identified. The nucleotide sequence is TGTGCCAGCAGTGACTACACAGATACGCAGTATTTT. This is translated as CASSDYTDTQYF.